This T cell receptor beta chain was captured in a study of cytomegalovirus exposure and HLA in healthy donors. Study-wide points: According to the study, 160 or so TCR beta chains were cytomegalovirus-associated.

In this sample, this clone turned up a few times. Its antigen remains unknown. The PCR was carried out with 60 Vbeta primers and 13 Jbeta primers. Sequencing used immunoSEQ multiplex PCR; TCRdb keeps in-frame clones, though not all of them. The sample contains some 89,000 clones, 78% of which appear only once. The material sequenced was PBMCs. This TCR derives from a woman between 40 and 50 years old in good health and CMV-seropositive.

The CDR3 DNA is TGTGCCAGCGGCGGGACAGGGTCTAACTATGGCTACACCTTC. Its protein is CASGGTGSNYGYTF. This chain links TRBV25-1 with TRBJ1-2; 9 positions match TRBD1. Germline CDR1 MGHDK, CDR2 SYGVNS. The CDR3 length is 14 residues. V trimming: 8 bases; J trimming: 0 bases; junction bases outside the gene matches: 4.